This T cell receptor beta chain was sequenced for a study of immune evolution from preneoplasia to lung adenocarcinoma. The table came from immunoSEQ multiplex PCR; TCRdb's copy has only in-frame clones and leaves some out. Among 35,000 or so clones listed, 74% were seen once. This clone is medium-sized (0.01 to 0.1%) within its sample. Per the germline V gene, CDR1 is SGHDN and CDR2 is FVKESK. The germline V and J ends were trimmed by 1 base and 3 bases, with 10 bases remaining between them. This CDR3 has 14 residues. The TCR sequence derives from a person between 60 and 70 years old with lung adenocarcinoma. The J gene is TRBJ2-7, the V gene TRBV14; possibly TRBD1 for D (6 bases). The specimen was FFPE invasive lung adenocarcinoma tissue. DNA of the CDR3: TGTGCCAGCAGCCAAGGGACAGCCAACTACGAGCAGTACTTC. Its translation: CASSQGTANYEQYF. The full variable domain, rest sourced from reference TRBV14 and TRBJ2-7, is EAGVTQFPSHSVIEKGQTVTLRCDPISGHDNLYWYRRVMGKEIKFLLHFVKESKQDESGMPNNRFLAERTGGTYSTLKVQPAELEDSGVYFCASSQGTANYEQYFGPGTRLTVT.